This T cell receptor (beta chain) was profiled in a study of early T cells in non-severe SARS-CoV-2 infection. In the study overall: Sequencing of unsorted whole blood was done on bulk RNA, leaving chains unpaired.

The V gene's germline CDR1 is LGHDT and CDR2 YNNKEL (reference sequence). The CDR3 length is 15 residues. Trimming shortened V by 0 bases and J by 4 bases, and 10 bases separated the two germline ends. TCRdb redid the calling of the 5' RACE reads with MiXCR, one entry per CDR3 protein. This sample has over 45,000 distinct CDR3 sequences; around 5.2% occur once, and the top ten carry roughly 4.8%. The sample comprised whole blood. The chain employs TRBV3-1 and TRBJ2-1; unclear D gene. The TCR originated in an adult who was a healthcare worker with PCR-confirmed SARS-CoV-2 infection or an uninfected control (not recorded which). The chain's CDR3 is CASSQELTLYNEQFF. The CDR3 DNA reads TGTGCCAGCAGCCAAGAATTGACACTATACAATGAGCAGTTCTTC.